The 25 T cell receptor beta chains listed next were all sequenced from one sample in a study of blood T cells in healthy people across ages. Primed by a sample-barcoded 5' primer and a J-beta primer mix, a second PCR proceeded for about 7 to 12 cycles. TCRdb passed the 5' RACE reads through MiXCR, listing each CDR3 protein once. The sample includes around 1,000,000 distinct CDR3 sequences, less than 25% seen only once; the top ten take less than 0.85%. The data were also submitted as part of a second study, on T cells of mothers and their children.

The sequenced sample was blood. These receptors all come from a girl between 2 and 10 years old in good health.

The chain carries TRBV7-6 and TRBJ1-1; D is undetermined. The CDR3 loop spans 15 amino acids. Germline V lookup: CDR1 SGHVS, CDR2 FNYEAQ. Trimming took off 1 base at V and 1 base at J, with 10 bases between the two ends. CDR3 sequence reads: CASSLDPRRNTEAFF. CDR3 coding DNA: TGTGCCAGCAGCTTAGACCCCAGGAGGAACACTGAAGCTTTCTTT.

This clonotype was detected only a few times. The chain carries TRBV15 and TRBJ1-1; D may be TRBD1 (6 bases). CDR1 LNHNV and CDR2 YYDKDF come from the germline V gene (reference sequence). Trimming left V 0 bases short and J 4 bases short, with 12 bases between. The CDR3 runs 15 residues. The CDR3 spells CATSRDRGLTTEAFF. As DNA, the CDR3 is TGTGCCACCAGCAGAGACAGGGGCCTCACCACTGAAGCTTTCTTT.

The J gene is TRBJ2-7, the V gene TRBV7-9, with 7 bases lining up with TRBD1. Unmatched junction bases numbered 8, after V lost 3 bases and J lost 6 bases. Germline values: CDR1 SEHNR, CDR2 FQNEAQ (reference sequence). The CDR3 loop spans 14 amino acids. The DNA for the CDR3 is TGTGCCAGCAGCTTCCCCGGGACAGTCGGCGAGCAGTACTTC. Translation gives CASSFPGTVGEQYF.

The CDR3: CSAQTGDYEQYF. The CDR3 coding sequence is TGCAGCGCCCAGACAGGAGACTACGAGCAGTACTTC. V gene TRBV29-1 combines with J gene TRBJ2-5; tentatively, D is TRBD1 (6 bases). The DNA end is a closer match to TRBJ2-7, so the J assignment may be wrong. Germline lookup yields CDR1 SQVTM and CDR2 ANQGSEA. This CDR3 contains 12 residues.

This clonotype was counted a few times. The J gene is TRBJ2-7, the V gene TRBV12-3 or TRBV12-4; no reliable D call. Trimming pared 6 bases from V and 3 bases from J, leaving 18 bases between. The CDR3 extends over 15 amino acids. The CDR3 coding sequence is TGTGCCAGCAGCCCCGTGGGTAGACTTCTCTACGAGCAGTACTTC. Translating it yields CASSPVGRLLYEQYF.

The chain couples TRBV7-8 to TRBJ2-2, with D possibly being TRBD1 or TRBD2 (5 bases each). The germline CDR1 and CDR2 sequences are SGHVS and FQNEAQ. Trimming took 5 bases from V and 0 from J, leaving 16 bases between them. The CDR3 is 17 residues long. The CDR3 DNA reads TGTGCCAGCAGCAATCCTAGGGACGGAACGAACACCGGGGAGCTGTTTTTT. The encoded protein is CASSNPRDGTNTGELFF.

The chain carries TRBV4-1 and TRBJ2-1; no clear D. The J call may be in error: the DNA end matches TRBJ2-7 better. CDR3 length: 11 amino acids. Germline V gene data show CDR1 as MGHRA and CDR2 as YSYEKL. The CDR3 nucleotides read TGCGCCAGCAGCCAAGCCAGACAGCAGTACTTC. As protein: CASSQARQQYF.

This clonotype was seen more than once but under ten times. V is TRBV7-9 and J is TRBJ2-5, with a weak D call TRBD1 (5 bases). The CDR3 runs 14 residues. The germline V gene encodes CDR1 SEHNR and CDR2 FQNEAQ (reference sequence). V lost 5 bases and J 5 bases, leaving 15 bases between the germline ends. The CDR3 DNA reads TGTGCCAGCAGCAAGACAGTTTCACGGGAGACCCAGTACTTC. Protein: CASSKTVSRETQYF. The full variable domain, with the rest looked up from reference TRBV7-9 and TRBJ2-5, is DTGVSQNPRHKITKRGQNVTFRCDPISEHNRLYWYRQTLGQGPEFLTYFQNEAQLEKSRLLSDRFSAERPKGSFSTLEIQRTEQGDSAMYLCASSKTVSRETQYFGPGTRLLVL.

This clonotype has a handful of counts. The chain has TRBV4-1 and TRBJ2-4; TRBD2 aligns across 11 bases. CDR3 length: 20 residues. Trimming took 4 bases from V and 0 from J; bases not matched to a gene: 14. Germline values: CDR1 MGHRA, CDR2 YSYEKL. The CDR3 protein is CASSLSRLAGPTIAKNIQYF. The CDR3 coding sequence is TGCGCCAGCAGCCTTTCAAGACTAGCGGGGCCGACTATAGCCAAAAACATTCAGTACTTC.

This clonotype was recorded a few times. The genes are TRBV7-2 and TRBJ2-3; 7 bases are shared with TRBD2. Per the germline V gene, CDR1 is SGHTA and CDR2 is FQGNSA. This CDR3 contains 17 residues. V was clipped by 5 bases and J by 2 bases; unmatched bases: 13. CDR3 in DNA: TGTGCCAGCAGCAGAGGCGCGGGAGAAGTTTACACAGATACGCAGTATTTT. Translating gives CASSRGAGEVYTDTQYF.

This clonotype was observed a single time. Its ends do not fully match the called genes, so a read error is possible. This chain links TRBV11-1 with TRBJ1-4; 7 bases match TRBD1. The germline gives CDR1 SGHAT, CDR2 FQDESV (reference sequence). The CDR3 sequence is 21 residues long. The CDR3 loop reads CAISEKIRIGQGELLKEKLFF. As DNA, the CDR3 is TGTGCCATCAGCGAAAAGATCAGAATTGGCCAGGGGGAACTCCTAAAGGAAAAACTGTTTTTT.

This chain connects TRBV7-3 to TRBJ2-7; D unresolved. V was cut by 2 bases and J by 7 bases, with 15 bases left in between. This CDR3 contains 14 residues. Germline V lookup: CDR1 SGHTA, CDR2 FQGTGA. The CDR3 here is CASSLSGLREEQYF. The CDR3 DNA sequence: TGTGCCAGCAGCTTATCAGGTCTGCGTGAAGAGCAGTACTTC.

Regarding this clonotype: The germline gene is not matched at one end of the junction; a read error may be the cause. The V gene is TRBV9, the J gene TRBJ2-5; D unclear. The germline CDR1 and CDR2 sequences are SGDLS and YYNGEE. The CDR3 runs 13 residues. CDR3 sequence (DNA): TGTGCCAGCAGCGTAGATACGAGCAGCCGTCCGTTCTTC. It is translated as CASSVDTSSRPFF.

CDR3 sequence: CASSFGQNNEQFF. For the CDR3, the DNA is TGCGCCAGCAGCTTCGGACAGAACAATGAGCAGTTCTTC. The rearrangement links TRBV5-1 to TRBJ2-1; D perhaps matches TRBD1 (6 bases). This CDR3 region has 13 residues. Trimming shortened V by 2 bases and J by 5 bases, and 8 bases separated the two germline ends. CDR1 and CDR2 (germline): SGHRS, YFSETQ.

The rearrangement uses TRBV27 and TRBJ2-5; no clear D. The J call may be in error: the DNA end matches TRBJ2-1 better. The germline gives CDR1 MNHEY, CDR2 SMNVEV (reference sequence). The CDR3 length is 14 residues. CDR3 residues: CASSFATLGNEQFF. CDR3 bases: TGTGCCAGCAGTTTCGCGACTCTCGGGAATGAGCAGTTCTTC.

This clonotype was observed at least ten times. The J gene is TRBJ2-1, the V gene TRBV29-1, with D possibly TRBD1 on 5 matching bases. The CDR3 contains 13 residues. Trimming stripped 6 bases from V and 6 bases from J, with 15 bases between. Germline V CDR1 and CDR2: SQVTM, ANQGSEA. The CDR3 here is CSVGPLGVNEQFF. For the CDR3, the DNA is TGCAGCGTGGGGCCCCTAGGGGTCAATGAGCAGTTCTTC.

V gene TRBV28 combines with J gene TRBJ1-2; 8 bases align to TRBD1. The V gene's germline CDR1 is MDHEN and CDR2 SYDVKM. This CDR3 spans 14 amino acids. V lost 3 bases, J lost 5 bases, and 5 bases stayed unmatched. The chain's CDR3 is CASSFQGAGYGYTF. Written as DNA, the CDR3 is TGTGCCAGCAGTTTTCAGGGGGCCGGTTATGGCTACACCTTC.

This rearrangement joins TRBV12-3 or TRBV12-4 to TRBJ2-1; TRBD1 or TRBD2 may be the D gene (5 bases each). CDR3 length: 15 residues. Trimming shortened V by 2 bases and J by 2 bases, and 10 bases separated the two germline ends. This CDR3 is CASSLSGTAYNEQFF. The CDR3 DNA reads as TGTGCCAGCAGTTTATCCGGGACGGCCTACAATGAGCAGTTCTTC.

This clonotype was detected a few times. The chain uses TRBV6-1 and TRBJ2-5, with 10 bases lining up with TRBD2. Germline CDR1 MNHNS, CDR2 SASEGT. The CDR3 has 18 amino acids. J gave up 5 bases and V 5 bases, and 17 bases lay outside the gene matches. CDR3 coding DNA: TGTGCCAGCAGTCCTCAGCAAGCGGGAGGGCTATCCTTGGAGACCCAGTACTTC. As protein: CASSPQQAGGLSLETQYF.

This clonotype has only a few counts. The chain links TRBV10-3 to TRBJ2-6, with D unclear. The CDR3 is made up of 15 amino acids. Trimming took 3 bases from V and 0 from J, leaving 6 bases between them. The germline V gene encodes CDR1 ENHRY and CDR2 SYGVKD. Here the CDR3 reads CAISDGPSGANVLTF. CDR3 nucleotides: TGTGCCATCAGTGACGGCCCCTCTGGGGCCAACGTCCTGACTTTC.

A few counts support this clonotype. J is TRBJ2-5 and V is TRBV7-9, with a possible D match to TRBD1 (5 bases). The V gene lost 1 base and the J gene lost 5 bases, with 14 bases spanning the gap. Germline CDR1 reads SEHNR; CDR2 reads FQNEAQ (reference sequence). This CDR3 comprises 15 residues. CDR3 sequence: CASSLVGSGKETQYF. In nucleotides, the CDR3 is TGTGCCAGCAGCTTAGTAGGTTCAGGGAAGGAGACCCAGTACTTC.

V gene TRBV11-2 combines with J gene TRBJ2-5; 8 nucleotides match TRBD2. CDR3 length: 14 residues. Germline V gene sequence: CDR1 SGHAT, CDR2 FQNNGV. Unmatched junction bases numbered 6, after V lost 5 bases and J lost 4 bases. Here the CDR3 reads CASSQLAGRETQYF. The DNA for the CDR3 is TGTGCCAGCAGCCAATTAGCGGGGAGAGAGACCCAGTACTTC.

This clonotype was counted a few times. The J gene is TRBJ2-5, the V gene TRBV27, with 7 positions matching TRBD2. The V gene end was trimmed by 2 bases and the J gene end by 4 bases; junction bases not matched to a gene: 4. Germline assignment: CDR1 MNHEY and CDR2 SMNVEV (reference sequence). This CDR3 contains 14 residues. CDR3 DNA: TGTGCCAGCAGTTTAACGGCGGGAGTAGAGACCCAGTACTTC. Its protein product is CASSLTAGVETQYF.

V usage is TRBV7-9 and J usage is TRBJ1-2; weak D call: TRBD1 (6 bases). The CDR3 loop spans 13 amino acids. CDR1 SEHNR and CDR2 FQNEAQ come from the germline V gene (reference sequence). Between the trimmed V and J ends, which lost 7 bases and 4 bases, there was a span of 13 bases. DNA of the CDR3: TGTGCCAGCACGGAGCAGGGGACCTATGGCTACACCTTC. This encodes CASTEQGTYGYTF.

This clonotype was counted a few times. V usage is TRBV7-9 and J usage is TRBJ2-7, with 10 bases that match TRBD1. The CDR3 consists of 16 residues. The trim removed 2 bases at V and 2 bases at J, leaving 6 bases unmatched. In germline, CDR1 is SEHNR, CDR2 FQNEAQ (reference sequence). In DNA, the CDR3 is TGTGCCAGCAGCTTATTCCGGGACAGGGGAGCCTACGAGCAGTACTTC. It specifies CASSLFRDRGAYEQYF.